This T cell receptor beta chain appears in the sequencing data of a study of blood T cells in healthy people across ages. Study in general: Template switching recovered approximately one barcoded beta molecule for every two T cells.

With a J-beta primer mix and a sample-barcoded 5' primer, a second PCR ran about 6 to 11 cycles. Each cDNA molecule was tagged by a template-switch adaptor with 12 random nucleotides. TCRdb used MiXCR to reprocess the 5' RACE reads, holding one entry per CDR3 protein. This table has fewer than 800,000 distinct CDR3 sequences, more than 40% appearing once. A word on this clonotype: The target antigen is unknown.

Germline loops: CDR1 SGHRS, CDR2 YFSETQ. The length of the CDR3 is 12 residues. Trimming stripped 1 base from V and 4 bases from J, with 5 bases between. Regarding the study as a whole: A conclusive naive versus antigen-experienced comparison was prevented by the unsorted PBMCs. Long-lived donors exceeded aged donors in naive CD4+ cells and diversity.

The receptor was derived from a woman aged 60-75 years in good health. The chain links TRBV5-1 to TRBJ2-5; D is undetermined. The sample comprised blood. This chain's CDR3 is CASSLPAETQYF. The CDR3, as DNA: TGCGCCAGCAGCTTGCCGGCAGAGACCCAGTACTTC.